This T cell receptor beta chain derives from a study of siplizumab effects on memory and regulatory T cells. Overall study results and limits: Only a minor fraction of alloreactive clones mapped to unstimulated subsets. Siplizumab cultures yielded proliferating Tregs whose suppressive function was not confirmed.

CDR1 is MNHNS and CDR2 is SASEGT in the germline V gene. CDR3 length: 14 amino acids. The ends were cut back, 6 bases at V and 7 bases at J, with 13 bases in the middle. Produced via immunoSEQ multiplex PCR; TCRdb's table is partial and in-frame only. This table has fewer than 120,000 clones, around 90% appearing once. For this clone: Its specificity is unknown.

The source is a human donor in good health. This chain uses TRBV6-1 with TRBJ1-6; a weak D match, TRBD1 (6 bases). The sequencing input was CD4+ T cells sorted from blood. CDR3 amino acids: CASRTRTANSPLHF. CDR3 DNA: TGTGCCAGCAGGACGAGGACAGCCAATTCACCCCTCCACTTT.